Presented here are 4 T cell receptor beta chains from one specimen sequenced in a study of spatial heterogeneity in lung cancer. TCRdb processed the 5' RACE reads anew with MiXCR; each CDR3 protein has one entry. The sample holds 85,000 to 100,000 distinct CDR3 sequences, approximately 12% seen once. Stated time point: sample taken at primary tumor resection. Sequencing was performed on whole RNA extracted from tumor and nontumor lung tissue, or from frozen PBMC, and the material was left unsorted. The sample was PBMCs, taken at surgery. The receptors come from a male donor with early-stage non-small cell lung cancer.

In its sample, this clonotype was seen a few times. The gene calls are TRBV20-1 and TRBJ1-2; unclear D gene. This CDR3 region has 11 residues. CDR1 DFQATT and CDR2 SNEGSKA come from the germline V gene (reference sequence). V lost 3 bases, J lost 4 bases, and 6 bases lay in between. Here the CDR3 reads CSASRLYGYTF. CDR3 nucleotides: TGCAGTGCTAGCAGGCTCTATGGCTACACCTTC.

V gene TRBV7-9 combines with J gene TRBJ2-7; 7 bases line up with TRBD1. The germline V gene encodes CDR1 SEHNR and CDR2 FQNEAQ (reference sequence). The CDR3 runs 14 residues. Losses at the gene ends were 5 bases for V and 6 bases for J; bases not matched to a gene: 10. The CDR3 protein is CASSHYRQGTEQYF. The DNA of the CDR3 is TGTGCCAGCAGCCACTACCGACAGGGTACCGAGCAGTACTTC.

This clonotype was found many times. The chain has TRBV28 and TRBJ2-3; no firm D call. CDR1 and CDR2 (germline): MDHEN, SYDVKM. V lost 4 bases and J lost 3, with 8 bases in between. The CDR3 sequence is 13 residues long. Here the CDR3 reads CASSWSGTDTQYF. The CDR3 nucleotides are TGTGCCAGCAGTTGGTCAGGTACAGATACGCAGTATTTT.

In this sample, this clonotype turned up many times. The chain uses TRBV29-1 and TRBJ2-3; the match to TRBD2 covers 8 bases. The CDR3 totals 14 residues. After removal of 3 bases from V and 1 base from J, the junction contained 3 bases not matched to a gene. Germline V gene lookup returns CDR1 SQVTM and CDR2 ANQGSEA. The CDR3 loop is CSVDSREGTDTQYF. The CDR3 DNA follows: TGCAGCGTTGACTCGCGGGAGGGCACAGATACGCAGTATTTT.